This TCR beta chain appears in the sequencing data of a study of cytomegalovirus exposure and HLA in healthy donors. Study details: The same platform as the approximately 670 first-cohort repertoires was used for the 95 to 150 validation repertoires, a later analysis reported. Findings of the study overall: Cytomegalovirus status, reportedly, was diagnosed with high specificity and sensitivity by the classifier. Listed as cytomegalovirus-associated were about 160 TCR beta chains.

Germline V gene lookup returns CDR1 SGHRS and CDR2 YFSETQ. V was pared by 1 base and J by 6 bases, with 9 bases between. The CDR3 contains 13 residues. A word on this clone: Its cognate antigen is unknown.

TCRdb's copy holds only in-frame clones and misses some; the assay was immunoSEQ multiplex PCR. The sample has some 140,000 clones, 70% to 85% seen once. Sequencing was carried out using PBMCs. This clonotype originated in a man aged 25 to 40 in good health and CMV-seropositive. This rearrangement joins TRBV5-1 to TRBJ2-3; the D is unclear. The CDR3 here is CASSLFSSDTQYF. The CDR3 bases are TGCGCCAGCAGCTTGTTTAGTAGCGATACGCAGTATTTT.